One sample yielded the 16 T cell receptor beta chains listed below, sequenced in a study of T cells in Graves' hyperthyroidism and ophthalmopathy. There were TCR beta CDR3 regions amplified from RNA transcripts. RT-PCR in the first round (using the HTBI primer set) targeted the TCR CDR3. TCRdb reanalysed the multiplex PCR reads using MiXCR and keeps one entry per CDR3 protein. The table includes hundreds of thousands of distinct CDR3 sequences, 15% to 19% detected once. The sequenced material came from blood. These TCRs come from a woman aged 18-35 years with Graves' hyperthyroidism.

The genes are TRBV13 and TRBJ2-2; 13 bases match TRBD2. V shed 6 bases and J 7 bases; nucleotides not matched to a gene: 2. CDR1 and CDR2 (germline): PRHDT, FYEKMQ (reference sequence). This CDR3 region has 14 residues. CDR3 nucleotide sequence: TGTGCCAGCAGTGGACTAGCGGGAGACGGGGAGCTGTTTTTT. Amino acid sequence: CASSGLAGDGELFF.

This clonotype was seen repeatedly, ten times or more. The rearrangement links TRBV7-2 to TRBJ1-1; a possible D gene is TRBD1 (6 bases). This CDR3 is 18 amino acids long. CDR1 SGHTA and CDR2 FQGNSA come from the germline V gene. V was trimmed by 2 bases and J by 1 base, leaving 20 bases between them. The CDR3 here is CASSLLSGQGRWNTEAFF. CDR3 bases: TGTGCCAGCAGCTTACTGTCTGGCCAGGGGCGGTGGAACACTGAAGCTTTCTTT.

This clonotype occurred many times. The rearrangement joins TRBV7-8 to TRBJ2-7; tentatively, D is TRBD1 (6 bases). The CDR3 spans 15 residues. The V end was cut by 5 bases, the J end by 0 bases, with 14 bases between. CDR1 and CDR2 from the germline V gene are SGHVS and FQNEAQ. CDR3 loop: CASSSIRDTSYEQYF. The CDR3 DNA follows: TGTGCCAGCAGCAGCATTCGGGACACCTCCTACGAGCAGTACTTC.

This clonotype was picked up many times. The chain recombines TRBV20-1 with TRBJ2-7; 8 positions agree with TRBD2. Trimming at V came to 5 bases and at J to 2 bases, leaving 8 bases not matched to a gene. Per germline, CDR1 DFQATT and CDR2 SNEGSKA (reference sequence). The CDR3 loop spans 14 amino acids. The CDR3 region has the DNA TGCAGTGCTGTAGCGGGGAGAGGGACCTACGAGCAGTACTTC. The encoded protein is CSAVAGRGTYEQYF.

Ten or more counts support this clonotype. The CDR3 spells CASSPDSGNPYEQYF. CDR3 sequence (DNA): TGTGCCAGCAGCCCAGATAGCGGGAATCCCTACGAGCAGTACTTC. V gene TRBV7-3 combines with J gene TRBJ2-7; 8 bases line up with TRBD2. There are 15 residues in the CDR3. Germline values: CDR1 SGHTA, CDR2 FQGTGA. After removal of 5 bases from V and 2 bases from J, the junction contained 8 bases not matched to a gene.

V and J are TRBV5-4 and TRBJ2-3; D perhaps matches TRBD2 (6 bases). Germline loops: CDR1 SGHNT, CDR2 YYREEE (reference sequence). The V and J ends lost 4 bases and 2 bases respectively, with 17 bases between them. The CDR3 sequence is 16 residues long. The CDR3 nucleotides read TGTGCCAGCAGCCCCTTAGCGGAAGCTGCCACAGATACGCAGTATTTT. Its protein is CASSPLAEAATDTQYF.

Ten or more counts support this clonotype. The gene calls are TRBV20-1 and TRBJ2-3; D is perhaps TRBD1 or TRBD2 (5 bases each). V lost 3 bases and J 8 bases, leaving 9 bases between the germline ends. The length of the CDR3 is 11 residues. The germline V gene has CDR1 DFQATT and CDR2 SNEGSKA (reference sequence). The CDR3 protein is CSASDGTTQYF. Written as DNA, the CDR3 is TGCAGTGCTAGTGATGGGACTACGCAGTATTTT.

The V gene is TRBV6-2 or TRBV6-3, the J gene TRBJ2-7; 8 positions match TRBD2. Per germline, CDR1 MNHEY and CDR2 SVGEGT. This CDR3 has 17 amino acids. J was trimmed by 2 bases and V by 2 bases; bases with no gene match: 11. DNA of the CDR3: TGTGCCAGCAGTTACCCCTCTAGCGGGTCTTTCACCTACGAGCAGTACTTC. Its translation: CASSYPSSGSFTYEQYF.

This clonotype was found many times. The chain recombines TRBV3-1 with TRBJ2-5; D perhaps matches TRBD2 (5 bases). Looked up from germline, CDR1 is LGHDT and CDR2 is YNNKEL (reference sequence). With 4 bases removed from V and 5 bases from J, the gap between germline ends came to 11 bases. The CDR3 totals 13 residues. The CDR3 reads CASSPRTLETQYF. As DNA, the CDR3 is TGTGCCAGCAGCCCCCGGACTCTGGAGACCCAGTACTTC.

This clonotype came up many times. The chain links TRBV2 to TRBJ2-5; D might be TRBD2 (5 bases). Trimming stripped 8 bases from V and 2 bases from J, with 12 bases between. The germline V gene encodes CDR1 SNHLY and CDR2 FYNNEI. There are 13 residues in the CDR3. For the CDR3, the DNA is TGTGCCAGCCGGAAGCGGTTACAAGAGACCCAGTACTTC. It is translated as CASRKRLQETQYF.

In this sample, this clonotype turned up many times. CDR3 amino acids: CASSQTTNGAFTDTQYF. In DNA, the CDR3 is TGCGCCAGCAGCCAAACTACTAACGGAGCTTTCACAGATACGCAGTATTTT. The V and J genes are TRBV5-1 and TRBJ2-3, with unresolved D. The CDR3 spans 17 residues. Trimming left V 4 bases short and J 2 bases short, with 20 bases between. CDR1 and CDR2 (germline): SGHRS, YFSETQ.

This clonotype has a count of ten or more. This CDR3 is CASSLGSRAFF. In nucleotides, the CDR3 is TGTGCCAGCAGCTTAGGGTCCCGAGCTTTCTTT. The genes are TRBV7-8 and TRBJ1-1; no clear D gene. With 1 base removed from V and 10 bases from J, the gap between germline ends came to 7 bases. The length of the CDR3 is 11 residues. CDR1 is SGHVS, CDR2 FQNEAQ, per germline.

The sample holds many counts of this clonotype. The V and J genes are TRBV6-1 and TRBJ1-5; D unresolved. Germline-derived CDR1 and CDR2 are MNHNS and SASEGT. V gave up 4 bases and J gave up 4 bases, with 17 bases separating them. CDR3 size: 16 residues. The DNA of the CDR3 is TGTGCCAGCAGTGGCCTCGAATGGGCTATTAATCAGCCCCAGCATTTT. Translating gives CASSGLEWAINQPQHF.

This clonotype was observed a handful of times. The chain links TRBV5-7 to TRBJ2-7, with a tentative D call TRBD1 (5 bases). TRBV5-7 is an open reading frame, and its role is uncertain. Trimming took off 2 bases at V and 2 bases at J, with 14 bases between the two ends. The CDR3 consists of 15 residues. CDR3 coding DNA: TGTGCCAGCAGCTTCACAGGACCCCTCACCTACGAGCAGTACTTC. Translation: CASSFTGPLTYEQYF.

This clonotype was counted many times. This chain uses TRBV12-3 or TRBV12-4 with TRBJ1-6; 7 bases are a match to TRBD1. Unmatched junction bases numbered 5, after V lost 5 bases and J lost 7 bases. CDR3 size: 14 residues. The CDR3 here is CASSLQGTNSPLHF. CDR3 sequence (DNA): TGTGCCAGCAGTCTACAGGGGACGAATTCACCCCTCCACTTT.

This clonotype was seen ten or more times. This chain joins TRBV28 and TRBJ1-5; D is undetermined. Germline V gives CDR1 MDHEN, CDR2 SYDVKM. The CDR3 is 17 residues long. V was cut by 1 base and J by 5 bases, with 18 bases left in between. In DNA form, the CDR3 reads TGTGCCAGCAGTTTATCACCGTGGTTGGCGAGTGATCAGCCCCAGCATTTT. This gives the protein CASSLSPWLASDQPQHF.